The present T cell receptor beta chain was sequenced within a study of cytomegalovirus exposure and HLA in healthy donors. Study background: Earlier, approximately 110 million unique TCR beta sequences were recovered from 170 million or so T cells by an analysis. Overall study results and limits: Earlier analysis looked at TCR beta V segments, and most were productive about 90% or about 30% of the time. In presence/absence analyses, roughly uniform sequencing depth across donors was assumed. In a later analysis, productive TCRs from donors in an Asian-associated ancestry cluster reportedly carried fewer N-insertions than the cohort mean.

PCR amplification relied on 60 Vbeta primers (plus 13 Jbeta primers). Using immunoSEQ multiplex PCR, the repertoire was profiled, and TCRdb retains in-frame clones only, with some absent. The sample lists about 120,000 clones; approximately 71% were seen once. Worth noting for this clone: Its antigen remains unknown.

The receptor comes from a woman in her forties or fifties in good health and CMV-seronegative. Specimen: PBMCs.

The CDR3 DNA sequence: TGTGCCAGCAGCTTAGGGGACTTGTTCTTC. It codes for CASSLGDLFF. The gene calls are TRBV7-2 and TRBJ2-1; D might be TRBD2 (6 bases). The V and J ends lost 1 base and 15 bases respectively, with 7 bases between them. The CDR3 contains 10 residues. CDR1 and CDR2 from the germline V gene are SGHTA and FQGNSA.